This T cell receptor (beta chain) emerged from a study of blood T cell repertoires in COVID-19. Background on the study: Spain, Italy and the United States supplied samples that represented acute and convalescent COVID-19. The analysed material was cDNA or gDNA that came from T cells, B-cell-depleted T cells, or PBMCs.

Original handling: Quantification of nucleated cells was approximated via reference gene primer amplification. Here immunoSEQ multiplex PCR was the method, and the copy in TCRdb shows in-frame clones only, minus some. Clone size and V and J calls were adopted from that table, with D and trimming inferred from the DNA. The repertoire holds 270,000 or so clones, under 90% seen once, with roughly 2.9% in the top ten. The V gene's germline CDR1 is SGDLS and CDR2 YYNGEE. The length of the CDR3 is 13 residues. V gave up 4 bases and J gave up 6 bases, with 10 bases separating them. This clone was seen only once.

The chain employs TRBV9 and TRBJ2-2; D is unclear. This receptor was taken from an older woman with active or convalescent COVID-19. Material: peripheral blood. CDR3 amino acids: CASSPTNPGELFF. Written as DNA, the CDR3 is TGTGCCAGCAGCCCCACTAATCCCGGGGAGCTGTTTTTT.